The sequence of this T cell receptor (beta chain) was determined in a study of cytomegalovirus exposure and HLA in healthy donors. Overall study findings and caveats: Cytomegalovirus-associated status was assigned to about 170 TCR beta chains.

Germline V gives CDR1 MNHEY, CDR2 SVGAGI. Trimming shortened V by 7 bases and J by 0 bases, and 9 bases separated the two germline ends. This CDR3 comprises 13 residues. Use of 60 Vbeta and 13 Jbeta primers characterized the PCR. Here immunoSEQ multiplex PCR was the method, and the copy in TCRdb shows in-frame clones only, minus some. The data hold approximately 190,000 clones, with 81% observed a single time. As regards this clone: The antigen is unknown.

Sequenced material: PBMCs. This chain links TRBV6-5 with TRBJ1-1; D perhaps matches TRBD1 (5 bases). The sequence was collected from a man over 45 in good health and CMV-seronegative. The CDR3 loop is CASTGHLNTEAFF. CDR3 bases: TGTGCCAGCACTGGACACCTGAACACTGAAGCTTTCTTT.